This paragraph reports one T cell receptor (beta chain). No antigen is known for it. CDR3 size: 14 residues. Germline CDR1 MNHEY, CDR2 SVGAGI. The junction had 11 bases not matched to a gene; V was cut back by 7 bases and J by 7 bases. This sample was included in a study of beta chain features in type 1 diabetes. General study points: The study left unresolved whether HLA type influences TCRB rearrangement.

The authors sorted CD4+ naive, central memory, regulatory and stem cell-like memory cells via CD45RO/CCR7/CD25/CD127/CD95/CD27. Populations isolated by sorting all had purity greater than 95%. The authors reverse transcribed all of the isolated RNA, so sequencing captured expressed TCRB transcripts. TCRdb keeps only in-frame clones here, not all; method: immunoSEQ multiplex PCR. The sample yields 130,000 to 150,000 clones, about 7% seen once. The sequenced material came from central memory CD4+ T cells from blood. V usage is TRBV6-5 and J usage is TRBJ2-7, with 9 bases aligning to TRBD1. The TCR was taken from a woman in her 30s in good health. The CDR3 DNA reads TGTGCCAGCACCCCAAATCCGGGACAGGGTGAGCAGTACTTC. It is translated as CASTPNPGQGEQYF.